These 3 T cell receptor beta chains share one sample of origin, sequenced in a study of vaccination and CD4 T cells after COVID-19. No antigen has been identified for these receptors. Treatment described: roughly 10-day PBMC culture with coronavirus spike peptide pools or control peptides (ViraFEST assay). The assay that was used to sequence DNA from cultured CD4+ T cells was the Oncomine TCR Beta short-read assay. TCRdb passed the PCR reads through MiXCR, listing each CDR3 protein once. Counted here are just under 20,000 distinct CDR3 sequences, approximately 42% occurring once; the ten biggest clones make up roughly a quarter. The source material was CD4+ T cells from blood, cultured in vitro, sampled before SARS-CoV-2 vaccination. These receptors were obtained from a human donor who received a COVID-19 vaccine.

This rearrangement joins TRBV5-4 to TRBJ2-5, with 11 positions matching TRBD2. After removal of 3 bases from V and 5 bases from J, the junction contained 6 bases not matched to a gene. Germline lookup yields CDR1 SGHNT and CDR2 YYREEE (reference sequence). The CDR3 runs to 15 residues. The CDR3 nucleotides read TGTGCCAGCAGCTCTGTAGCGGGGGGGGGGGAGACCCAGTACTTC. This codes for CASSSVAGGGETQYF.

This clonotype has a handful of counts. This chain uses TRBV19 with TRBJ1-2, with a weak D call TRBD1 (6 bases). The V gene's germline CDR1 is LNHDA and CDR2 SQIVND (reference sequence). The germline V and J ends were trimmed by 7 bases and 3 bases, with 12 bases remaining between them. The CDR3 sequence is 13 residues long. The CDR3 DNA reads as TGTGCCAGTACCGACCGGGGGCACTATGGCTACACCTTC. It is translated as CASTDRGHYGYTF.

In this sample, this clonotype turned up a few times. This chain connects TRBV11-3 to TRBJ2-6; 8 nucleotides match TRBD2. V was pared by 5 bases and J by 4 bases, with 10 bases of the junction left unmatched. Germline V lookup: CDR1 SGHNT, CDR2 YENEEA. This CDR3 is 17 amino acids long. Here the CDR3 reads CASSTLRGGSGANVLTF. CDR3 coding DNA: TGTGCCAGCAGCACTCTTCGGGGGGGCTCCGGGGCCAACGTCCTGACTTTC.